The 17 T cell receptor beta chains given below trace back to one sample, sequenced in a study of beta chain features in type 1 diabetes. Their antigen targets remain unknown. Study-level points and caveats: The study found moderately but significantly shorter TCRB CDR3s in all four CD4+ subsets of Type 1 diabetes patients.

Reverse transcription of all isolated RNA meant that expressed TCRB transcripts were sequenced. This table comes from immunoSEQ multiplex PCR, and its TCRdb copy is limited to in-frame clones, with some not included. The sample contains roughly 50,000 clones, roughly 45% of which appear only once. The specimen was stem cell memory CD4+ T cells from blood. These receptors came from a man aged 25-45 years with type 1 diabetes.

The rearrangement uses TRBV7-6 and TRBJ2-5; D gene ambiguous. The length of the CDR3 is 14 residues. V gave up 6 bases and J gave up 5 bases, with 16 bases separating them. Germline CDR1 is SGHVS and CDR2 is FNYEAQ. The CDR3 reads CASSPRIGWETQYF. The CDR3 region has the DNA TGTGCCAGCAGTCCGAGGATCGGGTGGGAGACCCAGTACTTC. Full variable domain (outside the CDR3, taken from reference TRBV7-6 and TRBJ2-5): GAGVSQSPRYKVTKRGQDVALRCDPISGHVSLYWYRQALGQGPEFLTYFNYEAQQDKSGLPNDRFSAERPEGSISTLTIQRTEQRDSAMYRCASSPRIGWETQYFGPGTRLLVL.

The chain carries TRBV7-2 and TRBJ2-3, with TRBD2 identical over 16 bases. This CDR3 contains 19 residues. Germline lookup yields CDR1 SGHTA and CDR2 FQGNSA. Trimming cost V 1 base and J 6 bases; bases outside gene matches: 10. DNA of the CDR3: TGTGCCAGCAGCTTAGACCCCCCGGGACTAGCGGGAGGGCTGGATACGCAGTATTTT. This translates into CASSLDPPGLAGGLDTQYF.

The rearrangement links TRBV20-1 to TRBJ2-5; D unresolved. The CDR3 is 11 residues long. The germline V and J ends were trimmed by 3 bases and 3 bases, with 5 bases remaining between them. The germline CDR1 and CDR2 sequences are DFQATT and SNEGSKA (reference sequence). The CDR3 DNA reads as TGCAGTGCTAGCCGAGAAGAGACCCAGTACTTC. Its translation is CSASREETQYF.

This clone has a handful of counts. This chain uses TRBV27 with TRBJ1-2; 8 bases agree with TRBD1. The germline V gene encodes CDR1 MNHEY and CDR2 SMNVEV (reference sequence). After removal of 5 bases from V and 8 bases from J, the junction contained 10 bases not matched to a gene. CDR3 length: 14 amino acids. CDR3 loop: CASSVNRGIGGYTF. The CDR3 DNA follows: TGTGCCAGCAGTGTAAACAGGGGGATCGGAGGCTACACCTTC.

V is TRBV19 and J is TRBJ2-5; D not certain. This CDR3 contains 12 residues. The V end was cut by 7 bases, the J end by 5 bases, with 11 bases between. Germline CDR1 and CDR2: LNHDA and SQIVND (reference sequence). CDR3 in DNA: TGTGCCAGTACGGGTAGTGGCGAGACCCAGTACTTC. Translated, it gives CASTGSGETQYF. Full variable domain (remainder filled in from reference TRBV19 and TRBJ2-5): DGGITQSPKYLFRKEGQNVTLSCEQNLNHDAMYWYRQDPGQGLRLIYYSQIVNDFQKGDIAEGYSVSREKKESFPLTVTSAQKNPTAFYLCASTGSGETQYFGPGTRLLVL.

This clone was seen a single time. V and J are TRBV15 and TRBJ2-5; D may be TRBD2 (5 bases). This CDR3 has 14 amino acids. Germline V lookup: CDR1 LNHNV, CDR2 YYDKDF (reference sequence). Trimming removed 5 bases at V and 2 bases at J, with 12 bases between. CDR3 in amino acids: CATSAEAAQETQYF. The CDR3, as DNA: TGTGCCACCAGCGCCGAAGCGGCACAAGAGACCCAGTACTTC.

This clone was seen only a few times. The CDR3 DNA is TGTGCCAGCAGGGTACCAGGGGGCCCTCGAGGGGCCCAGCATTTT. As protein: CASRVPGGPRGAQHF. The chain carries TRBV27 and TRBJ1-5; 8 nucleotides match TRBD1. The CDR3 has 15 amino acids. CDR1 and CDR2 (germline): MNHEY, SMNVEV (reference sequence). V dropped 6 bases and J dropped 11; count of bases not matched to a gene: 15.

This chain joins TRBV29-1 and TRBJ2-2; 8 bases map to TRBD2. This CDR3 contains 16 residues. The germline CDR1 and CDR2 sequences are SQVTM and ANQGSEA. V was pared by 7 bases and J by 0 bases, with 10 bases of the junction left unmatched. The CDR3 bases are TGCAGCGGGGGACTAGGCAGTGCGACGAACACCGGGGAGCTGTTTTTT. Its protein is CSGGLGSATNTGELFF.

This clone appeared a few times. The rearrangement uses TRBV19 and TRBJ2-3; D possibly corresponds to TRBD2 (6 bases). This CDR3 region has 14 residues. Germline V CDR1 and CDR2: LNHDA, SQIVND (reference sequence). Deletions cut 3 bases from V and 6 bases from J, with 13 bases between. The CDR3 coding sequence is TGTGCCAGTAGTATGTACGCGGGAAGCGATACGCAGTATTTT. Its protein product is CASSMYAGSDTQYF.

V is TRBV7-9 and J is TRBJ2-7, with 7 bases lining up with TRBD1. J was trimmed by 0 bases and V by 5 bases; bases with no gene match: 4. Germline loops: CDR1 SEHNR, CDR2 FQNEAQ (reference sequence). The CDR3 consists of 14 residues. The CDR3 DNA reads as TGTGCCAGCAGCCCAGGGGGAAGCTCCTACGAGCAGTACTTC. Amino acids: CASSPGGSSYEQYF.

The V call is TRBV2, the J call TRBJ1-5; D call uncertain. Trimming shortened V by 4 bases and J by 0 bases, and 7 bases separated the two germline ends. The CDR3 has 14 amino acids. The germline V gene encodes CDR1 SNHLY and CDR2 FYNNEI. The CDR3 is CASSARNSNQPQHF. The CDR3 DNA is TGTGCCAGCAGTGCGAGGAATAGCAATCAGCCCCAGCATTTT.

The V and J genes are TRBV28 and TRBJ2-1, with D possibly TRBD1 on 6 matching bases. V lost 4 bases to trimming and J lost 0 bases, with 10 bases between them. Germline CDR1 and CDR2: MDHEN and SYDVKM. This CDR3 is 15 amino acids long. Here the CDR3 reads CASSSGQNSYNEQFF. CDR3 coding DNA: TGTGCCAGCAGTTCGGGACAAAACTCCTACAATGAGCAGTTCTTC. Complete variable domain (other parts from reference TRBV28 and TRBJ2-1): DVKVTQSSRYLVKRTGEKVFLECVQDMDHENMFWYRQDPGLGLRLIYFSYDVKMKEKGDIPEGYSVSREKKERFSLILESASTNQTSMYLCASSSGQNSYNEQFFGPGTRLTVL.

The rearrangement uses TRBV5-1 and TRBJ1-2; D not certain. This CDR3 has 13 amino acids. Germline V CDR1 and CDR2: SGHRS, YFSETQ. V lost 0 bases and J lost 5, with 8 bases in between. In DNA form, the CDR3 reads TGCGCCAGCAGCTTGGGGCAGGATTATGGCTACACCTTC. Protein product: CASSLGQDYGYTF. Full variable domain (outside the CDR3, taken from reference TRBV5-1 and TRBJ1-2): KAGVTQTPRYLIKTRGQQVTLSCSPISGHRSVSWYQQTPGQGLQFLFEYFSETQRNKGNFPGRFSGRQFSNSRSEMNVSTLELGDSALYLCASSLGQDYGYTFGSGTRLTVV.

V is TRBV4-3 and J is TRBJ1-1; unclear D gene. Germline V gene sequence: CDR1 LGHNA, CDR2 YSLEER. V lost 0 bases and J 1 base, leaving 6 bases between the germline ends. The CDR3 length is 14 residues. The CDR3 spells CASSQDSPNTEAFF. Here the CDR3 DNA reads TGCGCCAGCAGCCAAGACAGTCCGAACACTGAAGCTTTCTTT.

The rearrangement joins TRBV28 to TRBJ2-7; D may be TRBD2 (5 bases). Trimming left V 7 bases short and J 3 bases short, with 13 bases between. From germline, CDR1 is MDHEN and CDR2 SYDVKM. The CDR3 totals 13 residues. CDR3 nucleotides: TGTGCCAGCACTCTCGGGGTTGACTACGAGCAGTACTTC. It translates to CASTLGVDYEQYF.

This clone turned up a few times. The chain uses TRBV2 and TRBJ2-5; TRBD2 matches at 7 bases. Looked up from germline, CDR1 is SNHLY and CDR2 is FYNNEI. This CDR3 contains 14 residues. After removal of 3 bases from V and 5 bases from J, the junction contained 6 bases not matched to a gene. CDR3 nucleotides: TGTGCCAGCAGTGATGGGAGGGTCCGGGAGACCCAGTACTTC. Its protein is CASSDGRVRETQYF. Drawing the rest from reference TRBV2 and TRBJ2-5, the complete variable domain is EPEVTQTPSHQVTQMGQEVILRCVPISNHLYFYWYRQILGQKVEFLVSFYNNEISEKSEIFDDQFSVERPDGSNFTLKIRSTKLEDSAMYFCASSDGRVRETQYFGPGTRLLVL.

A few counts support this clone. The V call is TRBV7-9, the J call TRBJ2-3; D remains ambiguous. This CDR3 is built from 12 residues. Trimming took off 2 bases at V and 5 bases at J, with 5 bases between the two ends. Germline lookup yields CDR1 SEHNR and CDR2 FQNEAQ (reference sequence). The CDR3 sequence is CASSLIGDTQYF. The CDR3 DNA follows: TGTGCCAGCAGCTTAATCGGAGATACGCAGTATTTT.